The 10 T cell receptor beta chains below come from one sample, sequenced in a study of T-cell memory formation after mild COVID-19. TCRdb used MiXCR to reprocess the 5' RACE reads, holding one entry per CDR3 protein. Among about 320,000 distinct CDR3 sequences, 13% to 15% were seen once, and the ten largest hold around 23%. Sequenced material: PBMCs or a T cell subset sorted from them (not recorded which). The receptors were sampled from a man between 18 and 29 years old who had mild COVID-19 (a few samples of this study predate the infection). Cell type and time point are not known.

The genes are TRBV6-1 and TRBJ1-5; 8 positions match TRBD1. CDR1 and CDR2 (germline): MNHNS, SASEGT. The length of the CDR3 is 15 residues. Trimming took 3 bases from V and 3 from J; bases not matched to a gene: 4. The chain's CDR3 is CASSESGQDNQPQHF. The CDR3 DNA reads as TGTGCCAGCAGTGAGTCGGGACAGGACAATCAGCCCCAGCATTTT.

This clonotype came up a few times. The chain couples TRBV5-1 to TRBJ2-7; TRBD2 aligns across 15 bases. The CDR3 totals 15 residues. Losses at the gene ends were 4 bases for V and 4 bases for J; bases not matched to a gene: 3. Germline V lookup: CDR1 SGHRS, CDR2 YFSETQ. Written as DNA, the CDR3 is TGCGCCAGCAGCCCCGGGACTAGCGGGGGGTACGAGCAGTACGTC. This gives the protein CASSPGTSGGYEQYV.

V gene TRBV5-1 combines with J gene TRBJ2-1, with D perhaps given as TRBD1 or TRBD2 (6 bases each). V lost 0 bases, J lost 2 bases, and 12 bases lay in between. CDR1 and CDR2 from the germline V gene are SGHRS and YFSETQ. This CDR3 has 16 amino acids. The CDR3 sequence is CASSLGTGATYNEQFF. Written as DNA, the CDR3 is TGCGCCAGCAGCTTGGGAACGGGGGCGACCTACAATGAGCAGTTCTTC.

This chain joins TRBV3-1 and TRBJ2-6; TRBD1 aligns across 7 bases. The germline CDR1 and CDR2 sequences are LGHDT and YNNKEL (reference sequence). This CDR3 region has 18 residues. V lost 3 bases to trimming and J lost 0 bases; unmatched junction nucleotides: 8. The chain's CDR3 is CASSQIRDSNSGANVLTF. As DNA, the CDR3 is TGTGCCAGCAGCCAGATTCGGGACAGCAACTCTGGGGCCAACGTCCTGACTTTC.

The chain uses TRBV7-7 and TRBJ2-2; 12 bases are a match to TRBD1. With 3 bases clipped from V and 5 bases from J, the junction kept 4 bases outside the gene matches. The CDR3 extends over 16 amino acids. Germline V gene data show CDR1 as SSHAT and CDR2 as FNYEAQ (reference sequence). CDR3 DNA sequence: TGTGCCAGCAGCTTGCAGGGACAGGGGGCGACCGGGGAGCTGTTTTTT. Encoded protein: CASSLQGQGATGELFF.

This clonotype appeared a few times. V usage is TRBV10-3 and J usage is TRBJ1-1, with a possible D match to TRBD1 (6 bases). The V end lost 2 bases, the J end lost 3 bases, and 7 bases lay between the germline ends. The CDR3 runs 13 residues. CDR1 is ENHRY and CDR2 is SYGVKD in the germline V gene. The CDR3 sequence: CAISERGDTEAFF. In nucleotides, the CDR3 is TGTGCCATCAGTGAGAGGGGGGACACTGAAGCTTTCTTT.

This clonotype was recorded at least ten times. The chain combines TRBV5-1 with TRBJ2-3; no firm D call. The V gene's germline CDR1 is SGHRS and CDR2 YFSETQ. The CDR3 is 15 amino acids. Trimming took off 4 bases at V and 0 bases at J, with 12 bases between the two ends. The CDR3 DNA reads TGCGCCAGCAGCGTGGACCGCACAAGCACAGATACGCAGTATTTT. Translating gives CASSVDRTSTDTQYF.

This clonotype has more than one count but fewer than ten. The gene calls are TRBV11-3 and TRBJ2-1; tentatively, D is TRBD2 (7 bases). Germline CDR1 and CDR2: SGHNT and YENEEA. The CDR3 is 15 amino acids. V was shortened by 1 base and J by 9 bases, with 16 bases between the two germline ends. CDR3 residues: CASSLGGGPIGEQFF. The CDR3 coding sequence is TGTGCCAGCAGCTTAGGGGGGGGGCCGATCGGTGAGCAGTTCTTC.

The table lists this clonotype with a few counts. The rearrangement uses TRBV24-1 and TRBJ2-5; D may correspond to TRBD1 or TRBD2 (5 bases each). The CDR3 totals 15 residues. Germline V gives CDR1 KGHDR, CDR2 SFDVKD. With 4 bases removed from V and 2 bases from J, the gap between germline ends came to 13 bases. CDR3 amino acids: CATSDPRDAQETQYF. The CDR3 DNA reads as TGTGCCACCAGTGACCCCCGGGACGCACAAGAGACCCAGTACTTC.

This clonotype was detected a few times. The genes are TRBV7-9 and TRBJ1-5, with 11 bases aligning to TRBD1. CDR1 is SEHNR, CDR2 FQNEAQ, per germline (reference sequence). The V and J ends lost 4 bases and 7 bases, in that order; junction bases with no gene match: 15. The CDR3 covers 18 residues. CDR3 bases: TGTGCCAGCAGCTCCTCTCGTAAGGGACAGGGGGTGAGGCAGCCCCAGCATTTT. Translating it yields CASSSSRKGQGVRQPQHF. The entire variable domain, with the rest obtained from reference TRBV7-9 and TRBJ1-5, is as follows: DTGVSQNPRHKITKRGQNVTFRCDPISEHNRLYWYRQTLGQGPEFLTYFQNEAQLEKSRLLSDRFSAERPKGSFSTLEIQRTEQGDSAMYLCASSSSRKGQGVRQPQHFGDGTRLSIL.